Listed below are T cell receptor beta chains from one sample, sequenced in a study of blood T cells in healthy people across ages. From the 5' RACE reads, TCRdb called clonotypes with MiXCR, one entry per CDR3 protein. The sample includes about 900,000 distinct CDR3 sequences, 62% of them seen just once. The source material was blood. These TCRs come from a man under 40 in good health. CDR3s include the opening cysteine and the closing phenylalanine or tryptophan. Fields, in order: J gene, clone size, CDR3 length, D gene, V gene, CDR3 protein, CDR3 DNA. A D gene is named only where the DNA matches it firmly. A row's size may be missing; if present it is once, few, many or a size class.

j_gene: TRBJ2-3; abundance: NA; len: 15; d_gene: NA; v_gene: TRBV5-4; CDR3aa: CASSLVAGYTDTQYF; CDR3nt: TGTGCCAGCAGCTTGGTTGCTGGGTACACAGATACGCAGTATTTT
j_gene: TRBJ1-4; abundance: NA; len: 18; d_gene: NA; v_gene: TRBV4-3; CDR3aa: CASSQDLGTVTTNEKLFF; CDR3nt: TGCGCCAGCAGCCAAGATCTGGGAACGGTTACAACTAATGAAAAACTGTTTTTT
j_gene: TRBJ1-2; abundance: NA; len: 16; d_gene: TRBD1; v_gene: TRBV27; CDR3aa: CASSSINRGSSYGYTF; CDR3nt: TGTGCCAGCAGTTCAATTAACAGGGGTTCTTCCTATGGCTACACCTTC
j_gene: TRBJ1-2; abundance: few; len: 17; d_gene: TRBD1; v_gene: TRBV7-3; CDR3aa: CASTETLPGQGGRGYTF; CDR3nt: TGTGCCAGCACCGAAACTCTTCCGGGACAGGGGGGGAGAGGCTACACCTTC
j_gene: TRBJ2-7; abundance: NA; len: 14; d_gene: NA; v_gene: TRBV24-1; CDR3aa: CATGDPTTSHEQYF; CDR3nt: TGTGCCACCGGTGATCCAACGACATCCCACGAGCAGTACTTC
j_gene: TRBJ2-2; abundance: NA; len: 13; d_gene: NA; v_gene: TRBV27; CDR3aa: CASSMSEGGELFF; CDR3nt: TGTGCCAGCAGTATGTCGGAGGGCGGGGAGCTGTTTTTT
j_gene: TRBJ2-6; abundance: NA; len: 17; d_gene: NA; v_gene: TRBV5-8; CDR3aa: CPSSQNRDSSGANVLTF; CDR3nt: TGTCCCAGCAGCCAAAATCGGGATAGCTCTGGGGCCAACGTCCTGACTTTC
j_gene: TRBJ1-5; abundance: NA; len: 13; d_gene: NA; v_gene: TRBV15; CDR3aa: CATSRDRNQPQHF; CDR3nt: TGTGCCACCAGCAGAGATCGGAATCAGCCCCAGCATTTT
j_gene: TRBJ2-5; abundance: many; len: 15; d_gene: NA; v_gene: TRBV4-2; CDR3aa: CASSPEEDYQETQYF; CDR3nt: TGTGCCAGCAGCCCGGAGGAGGATTACCAAGAGACCCAGTACTTC
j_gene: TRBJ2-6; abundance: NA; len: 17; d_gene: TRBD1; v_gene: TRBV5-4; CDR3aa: CASSLGTGSSGANVLTF; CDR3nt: TGTGCCAGCAGCTTGGGGACAGGGTCTTCTGGGGCCAACGTCCTGACTTTC
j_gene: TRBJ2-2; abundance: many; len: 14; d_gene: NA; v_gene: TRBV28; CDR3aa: CASRGRGNTGELFF; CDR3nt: TGTGCCAGCAGGGGCAGGGGTAACACCGGGGAGCTGTTTTTT
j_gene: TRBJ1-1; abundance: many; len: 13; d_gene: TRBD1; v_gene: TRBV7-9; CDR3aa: CASSVVGQGMAFF; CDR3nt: TGTGCCAGCAGCGTAGTCGGACAGGGGATGGCTTTCTTT
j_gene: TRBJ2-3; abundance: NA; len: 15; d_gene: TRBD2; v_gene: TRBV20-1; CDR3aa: CSAVGLAVSTDTQYF; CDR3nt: TGCAGTGCTGTGGGACTAGCGGTTAGCACAGATACGCAGTATTTT
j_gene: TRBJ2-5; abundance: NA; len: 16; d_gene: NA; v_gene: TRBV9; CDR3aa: CASNRLGAGAQETQYF; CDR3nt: TGTGCCAGCAACAGGCTGGGGGCGGGGGCTCAAGAGACCCAGTACTTC
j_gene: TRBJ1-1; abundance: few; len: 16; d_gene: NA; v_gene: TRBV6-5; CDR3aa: CASSNTAGDMNTEAFF; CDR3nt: TGTGCCAGCAGTAACACCGCCGGGGACATGAACACTGAAGCTTTCTTT
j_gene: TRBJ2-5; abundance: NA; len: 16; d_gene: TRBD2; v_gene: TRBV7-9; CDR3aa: CASSLIASGGQETQYF; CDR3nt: TGTGCCAGCAGCTTAATCGCTAGCGGGGGTCAAGAGACCCAGTACTTC
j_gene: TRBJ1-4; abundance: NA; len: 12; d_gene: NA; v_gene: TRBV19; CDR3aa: CASMEKNEKLFF; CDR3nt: TGTGCCAGTATGGAGAAGAATGAAAAACTGTTTTTT
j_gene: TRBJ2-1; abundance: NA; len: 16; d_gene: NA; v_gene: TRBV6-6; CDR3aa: CASVPDPPEHYNEQFF; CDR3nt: TGTGCCAGCGTTCCGGACCCTCCCGAGCACTACAATGAGCAGTTCTTC
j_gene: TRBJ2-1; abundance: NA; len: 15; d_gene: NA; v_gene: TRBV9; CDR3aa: CASSVGGTGHNEQFF; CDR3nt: TGTGCCAGCAGCGTAGGCGGTACCGGGCACAATGAGCAGTTCTTC
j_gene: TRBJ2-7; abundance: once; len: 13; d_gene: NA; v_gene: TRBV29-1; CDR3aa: CSAATAPLYEQYF; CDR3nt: TGCAGCGCTGCGACAGCGCCTCTATACGAGCAGTACTTC
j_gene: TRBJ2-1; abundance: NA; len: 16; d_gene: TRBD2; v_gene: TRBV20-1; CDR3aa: CSAKGVAGGAYNEQFF; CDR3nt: TGCAGTGCTAAAGGGGTAGCGGGGGGGGCATACAATGAGCAGTTCTTC
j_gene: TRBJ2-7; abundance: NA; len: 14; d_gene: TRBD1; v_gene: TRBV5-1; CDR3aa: CASSIGQGRYEQYF; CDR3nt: TGCGCCAGCAGCATAGGACAGGGGCGCTACGAGCAGTACTTC
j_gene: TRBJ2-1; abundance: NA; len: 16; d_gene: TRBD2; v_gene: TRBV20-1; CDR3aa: CSARKSSGGRGDEQFF; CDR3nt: TGCAGTGCTAGAAAGTCTAGCGGGGGCCGAGGCGATGAGCAGTTCTTC
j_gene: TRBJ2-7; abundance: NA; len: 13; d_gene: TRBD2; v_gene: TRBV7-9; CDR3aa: CGSSLVREGEQYF; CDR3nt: TGTGGCAGCAGCTTAGTCAGGGAGGGCGAGCAGTACTTC
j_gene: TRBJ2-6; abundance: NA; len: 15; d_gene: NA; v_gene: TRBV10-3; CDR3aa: CAISETPPGANVLTF; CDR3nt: TGTGCCATCAGTGAGACCCCCCCTGGGGCCAACGTCCTGACTTTC
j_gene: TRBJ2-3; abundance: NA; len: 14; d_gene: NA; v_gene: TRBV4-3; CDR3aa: CASSHLGSTDTQYF; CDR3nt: TGCGCCAGCAGCCACTTGGGATCGACAGATACGCAGTATTTT
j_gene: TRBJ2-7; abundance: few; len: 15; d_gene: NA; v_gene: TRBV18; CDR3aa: CASSPRGPAAYEQYF; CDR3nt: TGTGCCAGCTCACCAAGGGGTCCAGCGGCCTACGAGCAGTACTTC
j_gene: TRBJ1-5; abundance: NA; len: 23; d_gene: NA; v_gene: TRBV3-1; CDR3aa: CASSQDLDVNRMGGYRSNQPQHF; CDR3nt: TGTGCCAGCAGCCAAGATCTTGACGTGAATAGGATGGGGGGCTACCGGAGCAATCAGCCCCAGCATTTT
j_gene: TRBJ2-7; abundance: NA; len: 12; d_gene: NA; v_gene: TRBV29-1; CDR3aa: CSVDTGNYEQYF; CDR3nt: TGCAGCGTGGACACCGGGAACTACGAGCAGTACTTC
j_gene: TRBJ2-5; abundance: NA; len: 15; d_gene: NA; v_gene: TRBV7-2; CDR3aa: CASSLMGVSQETQYF; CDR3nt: TGTGCCAGCAGCTTAATGGGAGTGTCCCAAGAGACCCAGTACTTC
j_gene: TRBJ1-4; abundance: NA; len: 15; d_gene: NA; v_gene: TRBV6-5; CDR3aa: CASSYSRTAPEKLFF; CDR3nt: TGTGCCAGCAGTTACTCGCGGACGGCCCCCGAAAAACTGTTTTTT
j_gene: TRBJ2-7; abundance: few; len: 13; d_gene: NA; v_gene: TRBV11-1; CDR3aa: CASSRDTLYEQYF; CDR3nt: TGTGCCAGCAGCCGGGACACACTCTACGAGCAGTACTTC
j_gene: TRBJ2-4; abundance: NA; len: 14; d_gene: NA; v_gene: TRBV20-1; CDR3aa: CSARDPGASDIQYF; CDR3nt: TGCAGTGCTAGAGATCCAGGGGCTAGTGACATTCAGTACTTC
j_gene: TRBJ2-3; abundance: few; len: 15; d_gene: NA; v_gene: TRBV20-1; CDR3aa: CSARILEHYTDTQYF; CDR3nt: TGCAGTGCTAGAATCCTGGAACATTACACAGATACGCAGTATTTT
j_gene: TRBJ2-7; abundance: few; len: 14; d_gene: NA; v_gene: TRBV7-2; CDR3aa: CASSLVAGTREQYF; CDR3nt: TGTGCCAGCAGCTTAGTGGCAGGGACGAGGGAGCAGTACTTC
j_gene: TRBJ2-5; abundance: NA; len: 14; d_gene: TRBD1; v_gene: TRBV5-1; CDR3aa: CASSLQDRQETQYF; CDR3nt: TGCGCCAGCAGCCTCCAGGACAGGCAAGAGACCCAGTACTTC
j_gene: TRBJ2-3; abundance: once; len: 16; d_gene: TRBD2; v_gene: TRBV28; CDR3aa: CASSTTSGDPTDTQYF; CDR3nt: TGTGCCAGCAGTACGACTAGCGGGGATCCCACAGATACGCAGTATTTT
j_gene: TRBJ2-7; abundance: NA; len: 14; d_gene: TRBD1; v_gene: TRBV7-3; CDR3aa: CASSYGTGDYEQYF; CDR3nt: TGTGCCAGCAGCTACGGGACAGGTGACTACGAGCAGTACTTC
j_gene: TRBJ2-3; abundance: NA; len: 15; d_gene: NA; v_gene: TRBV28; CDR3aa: CASSSKYGEPGTQYF; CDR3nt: TGTGCCAGCAGTTCCAAATACGGGGAGCCAGGTACGCAGTATTTT
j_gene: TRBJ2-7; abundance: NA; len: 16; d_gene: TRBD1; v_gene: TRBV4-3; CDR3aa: CASSQDKWTGSHEQYF; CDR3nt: TGCGCCAGCAGCCAAGATAAATGGACAGGATCCCACGAGCAGTACTTC
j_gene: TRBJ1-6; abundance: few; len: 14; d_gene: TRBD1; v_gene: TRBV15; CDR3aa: CATSEDRYNSPLHF; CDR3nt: TGTGCCACCAGCGAGGACAGGTATAATTCACCCCTCCACTTT
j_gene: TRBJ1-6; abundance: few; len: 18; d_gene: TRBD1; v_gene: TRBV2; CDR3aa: CASSDLGQGRTNNSPLHF; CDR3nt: TGTGCCAGCAGCGACCTCGGACAGGGGCGAACCAATAATTCACCCCTCCACTTT
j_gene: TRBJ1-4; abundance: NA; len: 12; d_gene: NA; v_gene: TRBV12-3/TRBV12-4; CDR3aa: CASASGDEKLFF; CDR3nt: TGTGCCAGTGCTTCGGGCGATGAAAAACTGTTTTTT
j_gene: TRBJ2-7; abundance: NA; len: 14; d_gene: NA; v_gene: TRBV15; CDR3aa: CATSRDGRDYEQYF; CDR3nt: TGTGCCACCAGCAGAGACGGCAGGGATTACGAGCAGTACTTC
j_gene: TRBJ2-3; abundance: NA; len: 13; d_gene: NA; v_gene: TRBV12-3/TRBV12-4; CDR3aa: CASSLLRPDTQYF; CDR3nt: TGTGCCAGCAGCCTACTACGCCCAGATACGCAGTATTTT
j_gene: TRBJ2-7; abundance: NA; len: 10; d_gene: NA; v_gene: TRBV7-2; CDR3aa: CASGGLEQYF; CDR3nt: TGTGCGTCCGGGGGGCTCGAGCAGTACTTC